This T cell receptor (beta chain) stems from a study of spatial heterogeneity in lung cancer. The V end was cut by 5 bases, the J end by 6 bases, with 14 bases between. The length of the CDR3 is 13 residues. Germline CDR1 is DFQATT and CDR2 is SNEGSKA (reference sequence). TCRdb processed the 5' RACE reads anew with MiXCR; each CDR3 protein has one entry. The sample holds some 10,000 distinct CDR3 sequences, roughly 12% seen once. Broader study findings: The study found that ubiquitous and regional expanded TCR counts tracked ubiquitous and regional nonsynonymous mutations, respectively. Estimation of coverage gave values of roughly 6.9% for alpha and about 14% for beta chains in tumor T cells. Counts of expanded alpha and beta TCRs within tumors tracked the tumor nonsynonymous mutation count.

Noted time point: sample taken at primary tumor resection. No cells were sorted before sequencing. The whole RNA sequenced was extracted from tumor, nontumor lung or frozen PBMC. This clonotype is medium-sized in the sample. The antigen is not known. This chain uses TRBV20-1 with TRBJ2-1; no clear D. This sequence originates from a female donor with early-stage non-small cell lung cancer. This specimen was lung tumor tissue, taken at surgery. The CDR3 sequence: CSAASRVSNEQFF. The CDR3 DNA follows: TGCAGTGCTGCCAGCCGGGTCAGCAATGAGCAGTTCTTC.